Below are 3 T cell receptor beta chains sequenced from a single sample in a study of identical twins (dated by TCRdb to 2016 to 2017). Library preparation was by 5' RACE. Sequencing was performed on an Illumina HiSeq 2000. TCRdb trimmed public reads at Q25 via fastp, called clones via MiXCR and kept in-frame beta chains. CDR3 protein duplicates are merged, each entry listing the most common genes and DNA. Recorded for this sample are a few hundred thousand distinct CDR3 sequences; approximately 13% of them occurred a single time. The ten largest make up approximately 7.5% of the sample. The same data also contributed to another study, on yellow fever vaccine responses in identical twins.

Specimen: CD8+ T cells sorted from blood. Receptors originate from a woman under 30 in good health.

The chain is built from TRBV4-2 and TRBJ2-2; a possible D gene is TRBD2 (7 bases). The CDR3 totals 15 residues. Deletions cut 3 bases from V and 2 bases from J, with 10 bases between. Germline V gives CDR1 LGHNA, CDR2 YNFKEQ. CDR3 sequence: CASSQRGGNTGELFF. CDR3 sequence (DNA): TGTGCCAGCAGCCAGAGGGGGGGCAACACCGGGGAGCTGTTTTTT.

At least ten counts were recorded for this clonotype. The chain has TRBV6-5 and TRBJ2-5, with a tentative D call TRBD2 (6 bases). The germline V and J ends were trimmed by 0 bases and 3 bases, with 8 bases remaining between them. The germline CDR1 and CDR2 sequences are MNHEY and SVGAGI. The CDR3 length is 14 residues. The CDR3 nucleotides are TGTGCCAGCAGTTACTCGAGGAGGGAAGAGACCCAGTACTTC. It specifies CASSYSRREETQYF.

The chain uses TRBV6-4 and TRBJ2-3; 9 nucleotides line up with TRBD1. Trimming took 3 bases from V and 4 from J; bases not matched to a gene: 5. CDR1 and CDR2 (germline): MRHNA, SNTAGT. CDR3 size: 15 residues. The CDR3 DNA reads TGTGCCAGCAGTGAAACAGGGGGCAAGGCAGATACGCAGTATTTT. The encoded protein is CASSETGGKADTQYF.